Below, 2 T cell receptor beta chains from the same sample are listed, as sequenced in a study of blood T cell repertoires in COVID-19. Data came from immunoSEQ multiplex PCR; TCRdb stores just in-frame clones and leaves some out. The table includes about 290,000 clones, under 90% detected once. Sequencing was performed on PBMCs or T cells enriched from blood (not recorded which). The receptors stem from a woman between 35 and 50 years old who had recovered from COVID-19.

The V call is TRBV2, the J call TRBJ1-1; TRBD1 aligns across 8 bases. The length of the CDR3 is 12 residues. V was pared by 7 bases and J by 6 bases, with 4 bases of the junction left unmatched. CDR1 is SNHLY and CDR2 is FYNNEI in the germline V gene. CDR3 region: CASTRTGPEAFF. DNA for the CDR3: TGTGCCAGCACCCGGACAGGGCCTGAAGCTTTCTTT.

The V gene is TRBV5-1, the J gene TRBJ2-1; 7 positions agree with TRBD1. The V gene's germline CDR1 is SGHRS and CDR2 YFSETQ. This CDR3 region has 14 residues. With 3 bases clipped from V and 6 bases from J, the junction kept 6 bases outside the gene matches. The chain's CDR3 is CASSSVSGGNEQFF. CDR3 bases: TGCGCCAGCAGCTCGGTGTCAGGGGGCAATGAGCAGTTCTTC.